The rows below give T cell receptor beta chains drawn from one sample of a study of Graves' ophthalmopathy and Graves' hyperthyroidism. MiXCR was run by TCRdb on the multiplex PCR reads, yielding one entry per CDR3 protein. The sample has about 660,000 distinct CDR3 sequences; over 40% are singletons. The sequencing sample was made of peripheral blood. These TCRs come from an adult man with Graves' ophthalmopathy. The CDR3 runs from the conserved cysteine through the conserved F or W. The order of the fields is V gene, CDR3 protein.

TRBV24-1,CATSDLGYDQPQHF
TRBV25-1,CASSRDRAAGEQFF
TRBV10-3,CAIGVQGWDQPQHF
TRBV20-1,CSAIRAMNTEAFF
TRBV7-8,CASRKGGAQNSETQYF
TRBV25-1,CASSFSGQETQHF
TRBV7-3,CASSFGNSPCEQYF
TRBV7-2,CASSAWRETQYF
TRBV12-3/TRBV12-4,CASSFGYGYTF
TRBV7-3,CASGDGTLYGYTF
TRBV19,CASASQSWDDAFF
TRBV30,CAWSDSGPQHF
TRBV29-1,CSVRTSGKVGYTF
TRBV5-6,CASSLGPADNSPLHF
TRBV5-1,CASSLGTGDHQPQHF
TRBV12-3/TRBV12-4,CASSARGDRGVHEQYF
TRBV12-3/TRBV12-4,CASSLGASGWEQYF
TRBV12-5,CASGLAGTEAF
TRBV14,CASSQTFLRAGDASPLHF
TRBV25-1,CASSPGQSPSGYTF
TRBV5-1,CASSFSTGPLLGGELFF
TRBV7-3,CASSQDRDIQYF
TRBV7-8,CASSLAGTGEIGSPLHF
TRBV7-8,CASSFLRAGDYEQYF
TRBV19,CASSPDSNEAFF
TRBV29-1,CSVQGQGLIGELFF
TRBV11-2,CASTPSPGGGETQYF
TRBV9,CASSASSGELSYEQYF
TRBV6-5,CASTQGFGANVLTF
TRBV2,CASSEAVFATGELFF
TRBV10-3,CASSLSGGAGYEQYF
TRBV19,CASSEGDMNTEAFF
TRBV7-2,CASSSPGTSSETQYF
TRBV10-3,CASRPKENEQFF
TRBV5-5,CASSLSGVGANVLTF
TRBV29-1,CSVREVAGSEQYF
TRBV30,CAGRQGAPGYTF
TRBV5-6,CASSKRDSGETQYF
TRBV7-2,CASSALRGQATGELFF
TRBV20-1,CSAREVNSGNTIYF
TRBV29-1,CSVWVRVNTEAFF
TRBV10-3,CAIDPQRDGNTIYF
TRBV15,CATSSPRTGGVLNSPLHF
TRBV7-6,CASSLWPLTNSPLHF
TRBV27,CASSLNRGANTEAFF
TRBV20-1,CSAGLAGGPSYEQYF
TRBV6-5,CASSYSTGGAGYGYTF
TRBV6-5,CASSYSNSPLHF
TRBV2,CASSGTGADQPQHF
TRBV15,CATSTIDRGKNTEAFF
TRBV6-5,CASSQDPGGRYGQPQHF
TRBV9,CASSVASGGAEAFF
TRBV25-1,CASTSGASGSHEQYF
TRBV7-2,CASSTSLQGVLYGYTF
TRBV15,CATSAGQGNEKLFF
TRBV24-1,CATSLPSNRKAGGPVSSYEQYF
TRBV7-2,CASSLVGEASYEQYF
TRBV19,CASATGFGQPQHF
TRBV29-1,CSVVGVGGVGYGYTF
TRBV20-1,CSAPKTGDEETQHF